This T cell receptor (beta chain) was retrieved from a study of blood T cell repertoires in COVID-19. Overall study: PBMCs, B-cell-depleted T cells, or T cells provided the cDNA or gDNA that made up the material.

V lost 0 bases, J lost 2 bases, and 9 bases lay in between. There are 15 residues in the CDR3. The germline gives CDR1 SGDLS, CDR2 YYNGEE. Participants, about 18 to 90 years old, spanned fewer than 30 US areas. In the study's own analysis: Amplification of reference gene primers provided the estimated nucleated cell counts. Here immunoSEQ multiplex PCR was the method, and the copy in TCRdb shows in-frame clones only, minus some. For V, J and clone size, that table is used; D and trimming come from the DNA. The repertoire consists of about 130,000 clones, with roughly 80% occurring once and the leading ten covering 9.2%.

Material for sequencing was PBMCs or T cells enriched from blood (not recorded which). The V and J genes are TRBV9 and TRBJ2-4, with TRBD2 as a possible D gene (5 bases). The receptor comes from a man in his fifties who had recovered from COVID-19. The chain's CDR3 is CASSVDPGTKNIQYF. CDR3 bases: TGTGCCAGCAGCGTAGATCCGGGGACCAAAAACATTCAGTACTTC. Combining the CDR3 with reference TRBV9 and TRBJ2-4 gives the whole variable domain DSGVTQTPKHLITATGQRVTLRCSPRSGDLSVYWYQQSLDQGLQFLIQYYNGEERAKGNILERFSAQQFPDLHSELNLSSLELGDSALYFCASSVDPGTKNIQYFGAGTRLSVL.